The clone carrying this T cell receptor beta chain was seen a handful of times. Its antigen is currently unknown. TCRdb processed the 5' RACE reads anew with MiXCR; each CDR3 protein has one entry. The table records about 340,000 distinct CDR3 sequences, 8.7% of them present only once. The data belong to a study of T cells after yellow fever vaccination. Study at large: Preparation of fractions with low cell numbers was performed using SMART-Seq v4 Ultra Low Input.

CDR1 and CDR2 from the germline V gene are SGHAT and FQDESV (reference sequence). This CDR3 contains 20 residues. V was clipped by 6 bases and J by 2 bases; unmatched bases: 18. Study results and limitations: Weaker, the secondary response had a peak occurring faster, on day 5 versus 15. Reappearance after the booster was seen for most primary-vaccination clones, at 95% to 98% CD4 and about 90% CD8. FACS-sorted repertoires could harbor abundant contaminating bulk-population clonotypes.

This sample comprised PBMCs, obtained on the day of the first yellow fever vaccination. The rearrangement uses TRBV11-1 and TRBJ2-3, with 12 bases that match TRBD2. The receptor comes from a man aged 18 to 35 who received the YFV17D yellow fever vaccine. CDR3 protein: CASRIGPGETSGGSTDTQYF. The CDR3 DNA sequence: TGTGCCAGCAGAATTGGACCGGGGGAGACTAGCGGGGGTTCCACAGATACGCAGTATTTT.